This T cell receptor beta chain was profiled in a study of cytomegalovirus exposure and HLA in healthy donors. In this sample, this clone turned up a few times. Its antigen is not identified. The CDR3 extends over 12 amino acids. V lost 0 bases, J lost 1 base, and 3 bases lay in between. Germline CDR1 is GTSNPN and CDR2 is SVGIG (reference sequence). The PCR contained 60 Vbeta and 13 Jbeta primers. Assay: immunoSEQ multiplex PCR; the TCRdb copy retains only in-frame clones and omits some. The sample holds under 200,000 clones; 82% are singletons and the top ten take 1.7%. Overall study results and limits: As a later analysis revealed, most CMV-associated TCR beta chains appeared HLA-restricted.

The chain has TRBV30 and TRBJ1-1; D unclear. Sample: PBMCs. This clonotype was sampled from a woman under 30 in good health and CMV-seronegative. This CDR3 is CAWSVWNTEAFF. In DNA, the CDR3 is TGTGCCTGGAGTGTCTGGAACACTGAAGCTTTCTTT.